The 8 T cell receptor beta chains given below trace back to one sample, sequenced in a study of T-cell memory formation after mild COVID-19. MiXCR, applied by TCRdb to the 5' RACE reads, yields one record per CDR3 protein. The sample consists of 350,000 to 400,000 distinct CDR3 sequences, around 20% of them appearing once. Sample: PBMCs or a T cell subset sorted from them (not recorded which). These receptors all come from an adult woman who had mild COVID-19 (a few samples of this study predate the infection). Cell type and time point are not known.

In this sample, this clonotype turned up many times. The rearrangement joins TRBV7-2 to TRBJ2-5; no clear D. The ends were cut back, 5 bases at V and 2 bases at J, with 18 bases in the middle. Per the germline V gene, CDR1 is SGHTA and CDR2 is FQGNSA. The CDR3 runs 16 residues. The CDR3 sequence is CASSAGGWGRQETQYF. CDR3 in DNA: TGTGCCAGCAGCGCCGGCGGATGGGGAAGGCAAGAGACCCAGTACTTC.

This clonotype was seen more than once but under ten times. The chain has TRBV7-2 and TRBJ2-3, with 12 bases identical to TRBD2. Losses at the gene ends were 0 bases for V and 0 bases for J; bases not matched to a gene: 4. Germline CDR1 and CDR2: SGHTA and FQGNSA. The CDR3 has 18 residues. CDR3 coding DNA: TGTGCCAGCAGCTTAGCCCAACTAGCGGGAGGAAGCACAGATACGCAGTATTTT. Translated, it gives CASSLAQLAGGSTDTQYF.

The chain links TRBV29-1 to TRBJ2-7; D may be TRBD2 (7 bases). V was cut by 4 bases and J by 5 bases, with 21 bases left in between. Germline lookup yields CDR1 SQVTM and CDR2 ANQGSEA. The CDR3 extends over 15 amino acids. The DNA of the CDR3 is TGCAGCGTTGGCTTTTGGGGGGGGCGGCTGAACGAGCAGTACTTC. Its translation is CSVGFWGGRLNEQYF.

The chain recombines TRBV7-3 with TRBJ1-1; D not certain. The CDR3 has 14 amino acids. V lost 0 bases and J 3 bases, leaving 8 bases between the germline ends. Germline V lookup: CDR1 SGHTA, CDR2 FQGTGA. The CDR3 is CASSLTNGDTEAFF. The CDR3, as DNA: TGTGCCAGCAGCTTAACGAACGGTGACACTGAAGCTTTCTTT.

V gene TRBV5-1 combines with J gene TRBJ1-2; D uncertain. Trimming removed 4 bases at V and 4 bases at J, with 11 bases between. The CDR3 loop spans 13 amino acids. Germline V gene sequence: CDR1 SGHRS, CDR2 YFSETQ. The CDR3 spells CASSPELTYGYTF. CDR3 sequence (DNA): TGCGCCAGCAGCCCAGAGCTTACCTATGGCTACACCTTC.

This clonotype was picked up a small number of times. The rearrangement links TRBV5-4 to TRBJ2-1; the D is unclear. Germline-derived CDR1 and CDR2 are SGHNT and YYREEE (reference sequence). This CDR3 region has 12 residues. Trimming pared 2 bases from V and 7 bases from J, leaving 7 bases between. The CDR3 sequence: CASSFGSNEQFF. CDR3 bases: TGTGCCAGCAGCTTTGGGTCAAATGAGCAGTTCTTC.

The chain couples TRBV4-2 to TRBJ1-4; 7 nucleotides match TRBD1. Germline lookup yields CDR1 LGHNA and CDR2 YNFKEQ. With V trimmed by 0 bases and J by 6 bases, 7 bases remained unmatched. The CDR3 has 16 residues. The CDR3 region is CASSQDLAGGDEKLFF. The CDR3 DNA sequence: TGTGCCAGCAGCCAAGATTTAGCAGGGGGGGATGAAAAACTGTTTTTT.

This clonotype appeared a few times. The chain couples TRBV11-2 to TRBJ2-2, with D maybe TRBD2 (6 bases). V was clipped by 0 bases and J by 4 bases, with 9 bases between them. Per the germline V gene, CDR1 is SGHAT and CDR2 is FQNNGV. The CDR3 loop spans 15 amino acids. Here the CDR3 reads CASSLEGGSTGELFF. The CDR3 coding sequence is TGTGCCAGCAGCTTAGAGGGGGGATCCACCGGGGAGCTGTTTTTT.